Reported below is one TCR beta chain. The sample comes from a study of blood T cell repertoires in COVID-19. This table comes from immunoSEQ multiplex PCR, and its TCRdb copy is limited to in-frame clones, with some not included. Of about 250,000 clones in the sample, approximately 90% are singletons; the top ten hold about 1.7%. Researchers sorted participants into cohorts using their self-reported clinical history. This TCR was sampled from a man in his forties or fifties who had recovered from COVID-19. Sequencing used PBMCs or T cells enriched from blood (not recorded which).

CDR3 DNA sequence: TGTGCCAGCTCACCATCCAGGGGGACGGGAAACACCATATATTTT. Translated, it gives CASSPSRGTGNTIYF. The chain employs TRBV18 and TRBJ1-3; 7 bases are a match to TRBD1. Germline CDR1 is KGHSH and CDR2 is LQKENI. The CDR3 is made up of 15 amino acids. V was clipped by 2 bases and J by 4 bases; unmatched bases: 5.